This is a list of T cell receptor beta chains from one sample in a study of blood T cell repertoires in COVID-19. Assay used: immunoSEQ multiplex PCR; TCRdb lists only in-frame clones, some missing. The repertoire has approximately 450,000 clones, around 89% of them found once; the top ten carry roughly 4.3%. What was sequenced was peripheral blood. These receptors all come from a woman aged 30 to 39 with acute or convalescent COVID-19. The CDR3 runs from the conserved cysteine through the conserved F or W. A D gene is named only where the DNA matches it firmly. Clone size is given for some rows only: seen once, a few or many times, or a class if the clone is expanded.

size: -
D: TRBD1
J: TRBJ1-4
V: TRBV5-1
CDR3: CASSTGTVNEKLFF
DNA: TGCGCCAGCAGCACCGGGACAGTTAATGAAAAACTGTTTTTT

size: -
D: -
J: TRBJ2-2
V: TRBV28
CDR3: CASSYRNTGELFF
DNA: TGTGCCAGCAGTTACAGGAACACCGGGGAGCTGTTTTTT

size: -
D: -
J: TRBJ2-3
V: TRBV3-1/TRBV3-2
CDR3: CASSHLDTQYF
DNA: TGTGCCAGCAGCCACCTTGATACGCAGTATTTT

size: -
D: -
J: TRBJ2-1
V: TRBV5-5
CDR3: CASSPDSQSSYNEQFF
DNA: TGTGCCAGCAGTCCAGACAGTCAATCCTCCTACAATGAGCAGTTCTTC

size: -
D: -
J: TRBJ1-4
V: TRBV4-1
CDR3: CASSQAVNEKLFF
DNA: TGCGCCAGCAGCCAAGCCGTTAATGAAAAACTGTTTTTT

size: -
D: TRBD1
J: TRBJ2-6
V: TRBV2
CDR3: CASKTGKVGANVLTF
DNA: TGTGCCAGCAAGACAGGGAAGGTTGGGGCCAACGTCCTGACTTTC

size: -
D: -
J: TRBJ1-4
V: TRBV7-9
CDR3: CASSGRTNEKLFF
DNA: TGTGCCAGCAGCGGCCGAACTAATGAAAAACTGTTTTTT

size: -
D: TRBD1
J: TRBJ1-5
V: TRBV4-1
CDR3: CASSQSEDRGNQPQHF
DNA: TGCGCCAGCAGCCAAAGCGAAGACAGGGGCAATCAGCCCCAGCATTTT

size: once
D: TRBD1
J: TRBJ1-3
V: TRBV7-9
CDR3: CASSSGQGAKGNTIYF
DNA: TGTGCCAGCAGCTCAGGACAGGGGGCAAAAGGAAACACCATATATTTT

size: -
D: -
J: TRBJ2-2
V: TRBV6-5
CDR3: CASRPGSSGPGELFF
DNA: TGTGCCAGCAGACCAGGGTCGTCAGGTCCCGGGGAGCTGTTTTTT

size: -
D: TRBD1
J: TRBJ2-7
V: TRBV5-4
CDR3: CASSLTGANEQYF
DNA: TGTGCCAGCAGCTTGACAGGGGCCAACGAGCAGTACTTC

size: -
D: -
J: TRBJ1-6
V: TRBV6-5
CDR3: CASSYSRAGRFSPLHF
DNA: TGTGCCAGCAGTTACTCGAGGGCAGGGAGGTTTTCACCCCTCCACTTT

size: -
D: -
J: TRBJ1-6
V: TRBV3-1/TRBV3-2
CDR3: CASSQGGLSPLHF
DNA: TGTGCCAGCAGCCAAGGGGGCCTTTCACCCCTCCACTTT

size: -
D: -
J: TRBJ2-7
V: TRBV4-2
CDR3: CASSQVSGPNEQYF
DNA: TGTGCCAGCAGCCAAGTTTCAGGGCCCAACGAGCAGTACTTC

size: -
D: -
J: TRBJ2-7
V: TRBV3-1/TRBV3-2
CDR3: CASSSPYEQYF
DNA: TGTGCCAGCAGCTCTCCTTACGAGCAGTACTTC

size: -
D: -
J: TRBJ1-6
V: TRBV7-3
CDR3: CASSLEGGRNSPLHF
DNA: TGTGCCAGCAGCCTCGAGGGTGGTCGAAATTCACCCCTCCACTTT

size: -
D: -
J: TRBJ1-5
V: TRBV19
CDR3: CATTPFPGNQPQHF
DNA: TGTGCCACCACTCCCTTCCCGGGCAATCAGCCCCAGCATTTT

size: -
D: -
J: TRBJ2-3
V: TRBV7-9
CDR3: CASSLFGGIRTDTQYF
DNA: TGTGCCAGCAGCTTATTTGGGGGGATTAGGACAGATACGCAGTATTTT

size: -
D: TRBD2
J: TRBJ2-3
V: TRBV5-4
CDR3: CATQSAGGRVTDTQYF
DNA: TGTGCCACCCAATCGGCGGGGGGGCGGGTCACAGATACGCAGTATTTT

size: -
D: TRBD2
J: TRBJ2-3
V: TRBV19
CDR3: CASRDYPTDTQYF
DNA: TGTGCCAGTCGGGACTACCCCACAGATACGCAGTATTTT

size: -
D: -
J: TRBJ2-1
V: TRBV12-5
CDR3: CASGSPLTGDSYNEQFF
DNA: TGTGCTAGTGGTTCACCTCTGACAGGTGACTCCTACAATGAGCAGTTCTTC

size: -
D: -
J: TRBJ1-2
V: TRBV5-4
CDR3: CASSSNRMESYTF
DNA: TGTGCCAGCAGCTCAAACAGGATGGAGAGCTACACCTTC

size: -
D: -
J: TRBJ2-6
V: TRBV30
CDR3: CAWSTGGFGANVLTF
DNA: TGTGCCTGGAGCACCGGGGGATTTGGGGCCAACGTCCTGACTTTC

size: -
D: TRBD2
J: TRBJ2-1
V: TRBV28
CDR3: CAALGRGSYNEQFF
DNA: TGCGCCGCCTTAGGGCGGGGGTCCTACAATGAGCAGTTCTTC

size: -
D: -
J: TRBJ2-2
V: TRBV9
CDR3: CASSHGFTGELFF
DNA: TGTGCCAGCAGTCACGGGTTCACCGGGGAGCTGTTTTTT

size: -
D: -
J: TRBJ1-2
V: TRBV12-3/TRBV12-4
CDR3: CASSFGGSGYTF
DNA: TGTGCCAGCAGTTTCGGAGGGTCTGGCTACACCTTC

size: -
D: -
J: TRBJ1-2
V: TRBV6-5
CDR3: CASSTPFQGNYGYTF
DNA: TGTGCCAGCAGTACCCCCTTTCAGGGTAACTATGGCTACACCTTC

size: -
D: -
J: TRBJ2-5
V: TRBV7-8
CDR3: CASSPGLVQETQYF
DNA: TGTGCCAGCAGCCCAGGACTCGTACAAGAGACCCAGTACTTC

size: -
D: -
J: TRBJ1-2
V: TRBV11-2
CDR3: CASSLSTYGYTF
DNA: TGTGCCAGCAGCTTAAGCACCTATGGCTACACCTTC

size: -
D: TRBD2
J: TRBJ2-3
V: TRBV24-1
CDR3: CATSDPGLADTQYF
DNA: TGTGCCACCAGTGACCCGGGACTAGCAGATACGCAGTATTTT

size: -
D: -
J: TRBJ2-7
V: TRBV28
CDR3: CASRATRLSSYEQYF
DNA: TGTGCCAGCAGAGCCACACGACTGAGCTCCTACGAGCAGTACTTC

size: -
D: TRBD1
J: TRBJ1-2
V: TRBV11-3
CDR3: CASSLDIWGQGAEANYGYTF
DNA: TGTGCCAGCAGCTTAGATATCTGGGGACAGGGGGCCGAAGCTAACTATGGCTACACCTTC

size: once
D: -
J: TRBJ1-6
V: TRBV27
CDR3: CASSPTGLSYNSPLHF
DNA: TGTGCCAGCAGCCCCACAGGCCTCTCCTATAATTCACCCCTCCACTTT

size: -
D: TRBD2
J: TRBJ2-1
V: TRBV28
CDR3: CASRPGLAYNEQFF
DNA: TGTGCCAGCAGACCGGGACTAGCGTACAATGAGCAGTTCTTC

size: -
D: -
J: TRBJ2-5
V: TRBV11-2
CDR3: CASSLGQVYQETQYF
DNA: TGTGCCAGCAGCTTAGGACAGGTATATCAAGAGACCCAGTACTTC

size: -
D: TRBD1
J: TRBJ1-6
V: TRBV5-4
CDR3: CASSLARTGTNSPLHF
DNA: TGTGCCAGCAGCTTGGCACGGACAGGGACAAATTCACCCCTCCACTTT

size: -
D: -
J: TRBJ2-7
V: TRBV3-1/TRBV3-2
CDR3: CASSPRDSPTYEQYF
DNA: TGTGCCAGCAGCCCACGGGATTCTCCTACCTACGAGCAGTACTTC

size: -
D: -
J: TRBJ2-5
V: TRBV5-8
CDR3: CASSLGGQGGETQYF
DNA: TGTGCCAGCAGCTTGGGTGGCCAGGGCGGAGAGACCCAGTACTTC

size: -
D: -
J: TRBJ1-2
V: TRBV9
CDR3: CASSVDGRGNYGYTF
DNA: TGTGCCAGCAGCGTAGATGGTAGGGGAAACTATGGCTACACCTTC

size: -
D: TRBD2
J: TRBJ2-5
V: TRBV7-2
CDR3: CASSVTSGRQETQYF
DNA: TGTGCCAGCAGCGTAACTAGCGGGCGTCAAGAGACCCAGTACTTC

size: -
D: TRBD1
J: TRBJ1-2
V: TRBV3-1/TRBV3-2
CDR3: CASSHGTGDGYTF
DNA: TGTGCCAGCAGCCACGGGACAGGGGATGGCTACACCTTC

size: -
D: TRBD1
J: TRBJ1-4
V: TRBV25-1
CDR3: CASSERDRGNEKLFF
DNA: TGTGCCAGCAGTGAAAGGGACAGGGGTAATGAAAAACTGTTTTTT

size: -
D: -
J: TRBJ1-1
V: TRBV4-1
CDR3: CASSQVQGQAEAFF
DNA: TGCGCCAGCAGCCAAGTTCAAGGACAAGCTGAAGCTTTCTTT

size: -
D: -
J: TRBJ2-7
V: TRBV10-3
CDR3: CAISFGQTSSYEQYF
DNA: TGTGCCATCAGTTTCGGACAGACGAGCTCCTACGAGCAGTACTTC

size: -
D: -
J: TRBJ1-6
V: TRBV30
CDR3: CAWSDRANSPLHF
DNA: TGTGCCTGGAGTGACAGAGCTAATTCACCCCTCCACTTT

size: -
D: -
J: TRBJ1-1
V: TRBV5-1
CDR3: CASSLALTGLGEAFF
DNA: TGCGCCAGCAGCTTGGCCCTGACAGGCCTAGGAGAAGCTTTCTTT

size: -
D: TRBD2
J: TRBJ2-7
V: TRBV5-4
CDR3: CASSLRTSGWGEQYF
DNA: TGTGCCAGCAGCTTACGGACTAGCGGGTGGGGAGAGCAGTACTTC

size: -
D: -
J: TRBJ1-6
V: TRBV28
CDR3: CASQGATVRPLHF
DNA: TGTGCCAGTCAAGGGGCCACAGTTCGACCCCTCCACTTT

size: -
D: -
J: TRBJ2-3
V: TRBV2
CDR3: CARGGERITDTQYF
DNA: TGTGCCAGAGGAGGGGAGAGGATCACAGATACGCAGTATTTT

size: once
D: -
J: TRBJ2-5
V: TRBV12-3/TRBV12-4
CDR3: CASSGLETQYF
DNA: TGTGCCAGTTCAGGGTTAGAGACCCAGTACTTC

size: -
D: -
J: TRBJ2-5
V: TRBV12-3/TRBV12-4
CDR3: CASRGGGETQYF
DNA: TGTGCCAGCAGAGGGGGTGGGGAGACCCAGTACTTC

size: -
D: -
J: TRBJ1-5
V: TRBV12-3/TRBV12-4
CDR3: CASSPSENQPQHF
DNA: TGTGCCAGCAGCCCTTCGGAGAATCAGCCCCAGCATTTT

size: -
D: TRBD2
J: TRBJ2-2
V: TRBV24-1
CDR3: CATSEVGGAAGELFF
DNA: TGTGCCACCAGTGAAGTCGGGGGGGCGGCCGGGGAGCTGTTTTTT

size: once
D: TRBD1
J: TRBJ2-7
V: TRBV11-2
CDR3: CASSSRRGPYEQYF
DNA: TGTGCCAGCAGCTCCCGCAGGGGGCCTTACGAGCAGTACTTC